This is a list of T cell receptor beta chains from one sample in a study of human T cells and chemical hapten exposure. MiXCR, applied by TCRdb to the RACE reads, yields one record per CDR3 protein. The sample holds roughly 38,000 distinct CDR3 sequences; 3% to 4.5% are singletons and the top ten take around 26%. The sequences come from whole blood, collected in connection with sensitization to the hapten diphenylcyclopropenone (DPC). The receptors shown here come from a man over 45 with alopecia areata. Some clones in this sample may be carry-over from other donors' samples. Each CDR3 is given with its conserved first and last residue. D genes are given only for firm matches. Size is stated for part of the rows, as once, few or many counts, or as a class when the clone is expanded.

j_call: TRBJ2-2; v_call: TRBV12-3/TRBV12-4; d_call: -; clone_size: many; cdr3_nt: TGTGCCAGCAGGGTAGGAGGATACAACACCGGGGAGCTGTTTTTT; cdr3_aa: CASRVGGYNTGELFF
j_call: TRBJ2-1; v_call: TRBV7-6; d_call: -; clone_size: many; cdr3_nt: TGTGCCAGCAGCTTTTCCGTGTCCTCTATGGAATACAATGAGCAGTTCTTC; cdr3_aa: CASSFSVSSMEYNEQFF
j_call: TRBJ1-5; v_call: TRBV29-1; d_call: -; clone_size: many; cdr3_nt: TGCAGCGCTGCCGGGACGGACCCAAATCAGCCCCAGCATTTT; cdr3_aa: CSAAGTDPNQPQHF
j_call: TRBJ2-1; v_call: TRBV29-1; d_call: TRBD2; clone_size: many; cdr3_nt: TGCAGCGTTACTAGCGGGACCAATGAGCAGTTCTTC; cdr3_aa: CSVTSGTNEQFF
j_call: TRBJ1-1; v_call: TRBV20-1; d_call: -; clone_size: many; cdr3_nt: TGCAGTGCTAGAGATGGTGGCAGGTTGAACACTGAAGCTTTCTTT; cdr3_aa: CSARDGGRLNTEAFF
j_call: TRBJ2-3; v_call: TRBV6-1; d_call: -; clone_size: many; cdr3_nt: TGTGCCAGCGCGGGCACAGATACGCAGTATTTT; cdr3_aa: CASAGTDTQYF
j_call: TRBJ1-5; v_call: TRBV28; d_call: -; clone_size: few; cdr3_nt: TGTGCCAGCAGTTTACCTCCTATCGGGGGAAGCAATCAGCCCCAGCATTTT; cdr3_aa: CASSLPPIGGSNQPQHF
j_call: TRBJ1-5; v_call: TRBV4-1; d_call: -; clone_size: many; cdr3_nt: TGCGCCAGCAGCCAAGAATGGGGGGGACCGGGTCAGCCCCAGCATTTT; cdr3_aa: CASSQEWGGPGQPQHF
j_call: TRBJ2-1; v_call: TRBV6-4; d_call: -; clone_size: many; cdr3_nt: TGTGCCAGCAGCCTCGGGCCCTCGGGGGAGCAGTTCTTC; cdr3_aa: CASSLGPSGEQFF
j_call: TRBJ2-2; v_call: TRBV6-6; d_call: TRBD2; clone_size: many; cdr3_nt: TGTGCCAGCAGCGACCCGGGACTAGCGGACACCGGGGAGCTGTTTTTT; cdr3_aa: CASSDPGLADTGELFF
j_call: TRBJ2-7; v_call: TRBV7-2; d_call: TRBD1; clone_size: many; cdr3_nt: TGTGCCAGCAGCTTAGGTTGGTTAGGGGGCGCCTACGAGCAGTACTTC; cdr3_aa: CASSLGWLGGAYEQYF
j_call: TRBJ1-5; v_call: TRBV6-6; d_call: -; clone_size: many; cdr3_nt: TGTGCCAGCTATGGAGGTAGCAATCAGCCCCAGCATTTT; cdr3_aa: CASYGGSNQPQHF
j_call: TRBJ1-4; v_call: TRBV4-1; d_call: -; clone_size: many; cdr3_nt: TGCGCCAGCAGCCAAGTGGACCGAGGAGAAAAACTGTTTTTT; cdr3_aa: CASSQVDRGEKLFF
j_call: TRBJ1-1; v_call: TRBV27; d_call: TRBD1; clone_size: many; cdr3_nt: TGTGCCAGCAGAGGAGGGGGCCACACTGAAGCTTTCTTT; cdr3_aa: CASRGGGHTEAFF
j_call: TRBJ2-7; v_call: TRBV4-2; d_call: TRBD1; clone_size: many; cdr3_nt: TGTGCCAGCAGCCAAGAACAGGGGGGATCCTACGAGCAGTACTTC; cdr3_aa: CASSQEQGGSYEQYF
j_call: TRBJ2-2; v_call: TRBV3-1; d_call: -; clone_size: many; cdr3_nt: TGTGCCAGCAGCCAGACACACTCCGGGGAGCTGTTTTTT; cdr3_aa: CASSQTHSGELFF
j_call: TRBJ1-1; v_call: TRBV10-3; d_call: TRBD1; clone_size: few; cdr3_nt: TGTGCCATCACAAGGACAGGGCGAGATGCTGAAGCTTTCTTT; cdr3_aa: CAITRTGRDAEAFF
j_call: TRBJ2-7; v_call: TRBV30; d_call: TRBD2; clone_size: few; cdr3_nt: TGTGCCTTTTCGGGACTAGCGGGAGAAACTGCCTACGAGCAGTACTTC; cdr3_aa: CAFSGLAGETAYEQYF
j_call: TRBJ2-6; v_call: TRBV3-1; d_call: TRBD1; clone_size: many; cdr3_nt: TGTGCCAGCAGCCAAGCACAGGGGGCGGGAGGGGCCAACGTCCTGACTTTC; cdr3_aa: CASSQAQGAGGANVLTF
j_call: TRBJ2-7; v_call: TRBV3-1; d_call: -; clone_size: few; cdr3_nt: TGTGCCAGCAGCCAAGAGCGGAGGGACGAGCAGTACTTC; cdr3_aa: CASSQERRDEQYF
j_call: TRBJ2-7; v_call: TRBV2; d_call: TRBD2; clone_size: -; cdr3_nt: TGTGCCCGGTCGGCAAGCGGGAGTCGAGAGCAGTACTTC; cdr3_aa: CARSASGSREQYF
j_call: TRBJ2-1; v_call: TRBV12-3/TRBV12-4; d_call: -; clone_size: many; cdr3_nt: TGTGCCAGCAGCTCGCCGGGAAACTACAATGAGCAGTTCTTC; cdr3_aa: CASSSPGNYNEQFF
j_call: TRBJ2-1; v_call: TRBV5-4; d_call: TRBD2; clone_size: -; cdr3_nt: TGTGCCAGCAGCTTGGCGGGACTAGCGGCGAATGAGCAGTTCTTC; cdr3_aa: CASSLAGLAANEQFF
j_call: TRBJ2-4; v_call: TRBV20-1; d_call: -; clone_size: many; cdr3_nt: TGCAGTGCTAGCCCCAGGGGTAGAGGCAAAAACATTCAGTACTTC; cdr3_aa: CSASPRGRGKNIQYF
j_call: TRBJ2-1; v_call: TRBV12-3/TRBV12-4; d_call: TRBD2; clone_size: many; cdr3_nt: TGTGCCAGCAGTCTTAGCGGGAGTGCCTACAATGAGCAGTTCTTC; cdr3_aa: CASSLSGSAYNEQFF
j_call: TRBJ1-5; v_call: TRBV6-2/TRBV6-3; d_call: -; clone_size: many; cdr3_nt: TGTGCCAGCAGTTACTCACGGTATCAGCCCCAGCATTTT; cdr3_aa: CASSYSRYQPQHF
j_call: TRBJ1-1; v_call: TRBV12-3/TRBV12-4; d_call: -; clone_size: -; cdr3_nt: TGTGCCAGCAGTATTCGACAGAGAGGTACTGAAGCTTTCTTT; cdr3_aa: CASSIRQRGTEAFF
j_call: TRBJ1-4; v_call: TRBV12-3/TRBV12-4; d_call: -; clone_size: many; cdr3_nt: TGTGCCAGCAGCCCAACAGACCGTAATGAAAAACTGTTTTTT; cdr3_aa: CASSPTDRNEKLFF
j_call: TRBJ2-7; v_call: TRBV11-1; d_call: TRBD1; clone_size: many; cdr3_nt: TGTGCCAGCAGCTCCTTCACTACAGGGGGCTCCTACGAGCAGTACTTC; cdr3_aa: CASSSFTTGGSYEQYF
j_call: TRBJ2-2; v_call: TRBV6-1; d_call: TRBD1; clone_size: -; cdr3_nt: TGTGCCAGCAAAGGAGACAGGGGGCGCGGGGAGCTGTTTTTT; cdr3_aa: CASKGDRGRGELFF
j_call: TRBJ2-7; v_call: TRBV5-1; d_call: -; clone_size: many; cdr3_nt: TGCGCCAGCAGCTTGGGTACGGATGCCGAGCAGTACTTC; cdr3_aa: CASSLGTDAEQYF
j_call: TRBJ2-4; v_call: TRBV28; d_call: -; clone_size: medium-sized; cdr3_nt: TGTGCCAGCAGTTTAGGGGTTACCAAAAACATTCAGTACTTC; cdr3_aa: CASSLGVTKNIQYF
j_call: TRBJ2-3; v_call: TRBV28; d_call: -; clone_size: many; cdr3_nt: TGTGCCAGCAGTTCTCAAACGCTGGACGGAGATACGCAGTATTTT; cdr3_aa: CASSSQTLDGDTQYF
j_call: TRBJ2-3; v_call: TRBV6-5; d_call: TRBD2; clone_size: many; cdr3_nt: TGTGCCAGCAGAGGGACTAGCGGGGCAGATACGCAGTATTTT; cdr3_aa: CASRGTSGADTQYF
j_call: TRBJ2-1; v_call: TRBV5-1; d_call: -; clone_size: many; cdr3_nt: TGCGCCAGCAGCTCGTGGGGAGGTTCCTACAATGAGCAGTTCTTC; cdr3_aa: CASSSWGGSYNEQFF
j_call: TRBJ1-3; v_call: TRBV7-3; d_call: -; clone_size: many; cdr3_nt: TGTGCCAGCAGCCCAGGGGTATCCGGAAACACCATATATTTT; cdr3_aa: CASSPGVSGNTIYF
j_call: TRBJ1-6; v_call: TRBV4-1; d_call: -; clone_size: -; cdr3_nt: TGCGCCAGCAGCCAAGAACGGGCAGGGAGCTCCTATAATTCACCCCTCCACTTT; cdr3_aa: CASSQERAGSSYNSPLHF
j_call: TRBJ2-2; v_call: TRBV28; d_call: TRBD2; clone_size: many; cdr3_nt: TGTGCCAGCACCGTGACTAGCGCATCGGGGGAGCTGTTTTTT; cdr3_aa: CASTVTSASGELFF
j_call: TRBJ1-6; v_call: TRBV20-1; d_call: TRBD1; clone_size: -; cdr3_nt: TGCAGTGCTAAGACTCCGGGACAGGGGCGCGGGCCCCTCCACTTT; cdr3_aa: CSAKTPGQGRGPLHF
j_call: TRBJ2-7; v_call: TRBV3-1; d_call: TRBD1; clone_size: -; cdr3_nt: TGTGCCAGCAGCCAAGGGGACAGGGTGGTAAGAGAGCAGTACTTC; cdr3_aa: CASSQGDRVVREQYF
j_call: TRBJ2-5; v_call: TRBV28; d_call: -; clone_size: many; cdr3_nt: TGTGCCAGCGGGGGCGGAGTGGAATTGAGGACCCAGTACTTC; cdr3_aa: CASGGGVELRTQYF
j_call: TRBJ1-1; v_call: TRBV7-2; d_call: -; clone_size: many; cdr3_nt: TGTGCCAGCAGGCAGGGGAAGGGAATCACTGAAGCTTTCTTT; cdr3_aa: CASRQGKGITEAFF
j_call: TRBJ2-3; v_call: TRBV30; d_call: -; clone_size: many; cdr3_nt: TGTGCCTGGAAGAGCCATAGCACAGATACGCAGTATTTT; cdr3_aa: CAWKSHSTDTQYF
j_call: TRBJ1-2; v_call: TRBV20-1; d_call: -; clone_size: many; cdr3_nt: TGCAGTGCTAGAGATCAATTTAAGGCCCAACCCCCATCCTATGGCTACACCTTC; cdr3_aa: CSARDQFKAQPPSYGYTF
j_call: TRBJ2-7; v_call: TRBV10-3; d_call: -; clone_size: many; cdr3_nt: TGTGCCACCACAGGGAACAGGGTCTACGAGCAGTACTTC; cdr3_aa: CATTGNRVYEQYF
j_call: TRBJ2-5; v_call: TRBV5-1; d_call: -; clone_size: many; cdr3_nt: TGCGCCAGCAGCGTGCAAGAGACCCAGTACTTC; cdr3_aa: CASSVQETQYF
j_call: TRBJ1-2; v_call: TRBV6-5; d_call: TRBD1; clone_size: many; cdr3_nt: TGTGCCAGCAGTTACTCGAGGCAGGGGGGTTGGAGCTACACCTTC; cdr3_aa: CASSYSRQGGWSYTF
j_call: TRBJ2-1; v_call: TRBV6-5; d_call: -; clone_size: many; cdr3_nt: TGTGCCAGCAGTTACTCTCCAGGAGACAGCGGGCAGTTCTTC; cdr3_aa: CASSYSPGDSGQFF
j_call: TRBJ2-3; v_call: TRBV5-4; d_call: TRBD2; clone_size: many; cdr3_nt: TGTGCCAGCAGCTCGGGACTAGCCCCCACAGATACGCAGTATTTT; cdr3_aa: CASSSGLAPTDTQYF
j_call: TRBJ1-5; v_call: TRBV5-4; d_call: -; clone_size: many; cdr3_nt: TGTGCCAGCAGTTCCGGGACGTCCGATCAGCCCCAGCATTTT; cdr3_aa: CASSSGTSDQPQHF
j_call: TRBJ1-2; v_call: TRBV11-1; d_call: -; clone_size: many; cdr3_nt: TGTGCCAGTCGCCCTCGAGGGCGAACTAACTATGGCTACACCTTC; cdr3_aa: CASRPRGRTNYGYTF
j_call: TRBJ1-5; v_call: TRBV19; d_call: TRBD1; clone_size: many; cdr3_nt: TGTGCCAGTAGTATGTCCCGGGACAGGGATGAGCCCCAGCATTTT; cdr3_aa: CASSMSRDRDEPQHF